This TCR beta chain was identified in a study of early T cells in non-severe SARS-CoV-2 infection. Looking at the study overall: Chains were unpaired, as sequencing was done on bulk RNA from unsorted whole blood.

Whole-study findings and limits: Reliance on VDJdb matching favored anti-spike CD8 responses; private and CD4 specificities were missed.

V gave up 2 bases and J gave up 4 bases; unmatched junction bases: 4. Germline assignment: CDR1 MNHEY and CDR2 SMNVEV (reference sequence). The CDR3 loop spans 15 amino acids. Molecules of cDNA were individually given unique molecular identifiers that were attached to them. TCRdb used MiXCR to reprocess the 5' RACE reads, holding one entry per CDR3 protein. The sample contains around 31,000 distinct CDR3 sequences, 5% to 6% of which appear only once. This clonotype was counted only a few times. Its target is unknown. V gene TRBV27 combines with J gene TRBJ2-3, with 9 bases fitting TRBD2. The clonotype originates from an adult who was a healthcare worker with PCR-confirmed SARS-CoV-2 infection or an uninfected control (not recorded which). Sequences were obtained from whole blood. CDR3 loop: CASSLNPSGADTQYF. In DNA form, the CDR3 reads TGTGCCAGCAGTTTAAACCCTAGCGGGGCAGATACGCAGTATTTT.